These 20 T cell receptor beta chains came from one sample sequenced in a study of beta chain features in type 1 diabetes. What was sequenced were expressed TCRB transcripts, since all of the isolated RNA had been reverse transcribed. Using immunoSEQ multiplex PCR, the repertoire was profiled, and TCRdb retains in-frame clones only, with some absent. The table shows 150,000 or so clones, with roughly a tenth occurring only once. The specimen sequenced was central memory CD4+ T cells from blood. Every receptor here comes from a man aged 18 to 35 in good health.

This clone was recorded a few times. The genes are TRBV28 and TRBJ1-1; D unclear. CDR1 and CDR2 from the germline V gene are MDHEN and SYDVKM. This CDR3 contains 14 residues. Trimming pared 1 base from V and 0 bases from J, leaving 6 bases between. CDR3 in amino acids: CASSLSQMNTEAFF. CDR3 in DNA: TGTGCCAGCAGTTTATCACAGATGAACACTGAAGCTTTCTTT.

In the case of this clone: The junction does not match germline at one end; this may be a read error. The chain is built from TRBV11-3 and TRBJ2-1; TRBD1 matches 12 bases. This CDR3 has 16 amino acids. From germline, CDR1 is SGHNT and CDR2 YENEEA. The CDR3 reads CASSLEGTGGYDEQFF. The CDR3, as DNA: TGTGCCAGCAGCTTAGAGGGGACAGGGGGCTACGATGAGCAGTTCTTC.

This clone was observed a few times. The germline gene is not matched at one end of the junction; a read error may be the cause. V gene TRBV29-1 combines with J gene TRBJ2-2; D is unclear. Germline CDR1 is SQVTM and CDR2 is ANQGSEA. This CDR3 is built from 15 residues. Written as DNA, the CDR3 is TGCAGCGTTGCCCTGTTCGGGTCGAAGACCGGGGAGCTGTTTTTT. As protein: CSVALFGSKTGELFF.

The chain joins TRBV5-1 to TRBJ2-7; 9 nucleotides agree with TRBD1. This CDR3 spans 15 amino acids. V shed 3 bases, J shed 3 bases, and the junction held 7 bases outside the gene matches. Germline lookup yields CDR1 SGHRS and CDR2 YFSETQ. In DNA form, the CDR3 reads TGCGCCAGCAGCTCGGAGGGACAGGGCAGCTACGAGCAGTACTTC. It codes for CASSSEGQGSYEQYF.

This clone occurred a few times. The chain employs TRBV11-3 and TRBJ2-5, with TRBD2 matching 10 bases. Germline V gene sequence: CDR1 SGHNT, CDR2 YENEEA. V lost 4 bases, J lost 0 bases, and 2 bases stayed unmatched. The length of the CDR3 is 15 residues. The CDR3 sequence is CASSSTSGDQETQYF. DNA for the CDR3: TGTGCCAGCAGCTCAACTAGCGGGGACCAAGAGACCCAGTACTTC.

This clone was recorded a few times. The J gene is TRBJ1-3, the V gene TRBV30, with D possibly TRBD1 on 5 matching bases. The CDR3 loop spans 11 amino acids. Germline CDR1 and CDR2: GTSNPN and SVGIG (reference sequence). The germline V and J ends were trimmed by 5 bases and 3 bases, with 5 bases remaining between them. CDR3: CAWGHGNTIYF. CDR3 coding DNA: TGTGCCTGGGGACATGGAAACACCATATATTTT.

The genes are TRBV5-6 and TRBJ2-1; weak D call: TRBD2 (5 bases). Trimming stripped 5 bases from V and 0 bases from J, with 9 bases between. CDR3 length: 14 residues. From germline, CDR1 is SGHDT and CDR2 YYEEEE. CDR3 coding DNA: TGTGCCAGCAGTGCGGGTGGCTCCTACAATGAGCAGTTCTTC. Its translation: CASSAGGSYNEQFF.

With regard to this clone: The identical CDR3 is also encoded by other nucleotide sequences in the sample. The rearrangement uses TRBV5-1 and TRBJ2-7; TRBD1 aligns across 7 bases. CDR3 size: 14 residues. Germline CDR1 and CDR2: SGHRS and YFSETQ. After removal of 4 bases from V and 1 base from J, the junction contained 5 bases not matched to a gene. The CDR3 loop reads CASSPGQLSYEQYF. For the CDR3, the DNA is TGCGCCAGCAGCCCGGGACAGCTTTCCTACGAGCAGTACTTC.

This clone was seen only a few times. The gene calls are TRBV6-5 and TRBJ1-3, with 7 nucleotides matching TRBD1. J gave up 2 bases and V 5 bases, and 3 bases lay outside the gene matches. The germline CDR1 and CDR2 sequences are MNHEY and SVGAGI. The CDR3 is 14 amino acids. The CDR3 is CASSSDRAGNTIYF. The DNA for the CDR3 is TGTGCCAGCAGTAGCGACAGGGCTGGAAACACCATATATTTT.

The chain employs TRBV19 and TRBJ2-3; 8 bases are a match to TRBD1. Germline V gene sequence: CDR1 LNHDA, CDR2 SQIVND (reference sequence). J gave up 4 bases and V 3 bases, and 9 bases lay outside the gene matches. The CDR3 extends over 16 amino acids. The CDR3 protein is CASSIPGQGSADTQYF. For the CDR3, the DNA is TGTGCCAGTAGTATCCCCGGACAGGGTAGCGCAGATACGCAGTATTTT.

This clone came up a few times. The gene calls are TRBV5-4 and TRBJ2-5; TRBD2 matches 11 bases. The length of the CDR3 is 16 residues. CDR1 is SGHNT and CDR2 is YYREEE in the germline V gene (reference sequence). After removal of 1 base from V and 5 bases from J, the junction contained 7 bases not matched to a gene. CDR3: CASSLRSSGGRETQYF. DNA for the CDR3: TGTGCCAGCAGCTTGCGGTCTAGCGGGGGGAGGGAGACCCAGTACTTC.

The chain employs TRBV5-1 and TRBJ1-4; possibly TRBD1 for D (6 bases). V lost 0 bases, J lost 8 bases, and 14 bases lay in between. Germline CDR1 and CDR2: SGHRS and YFSETQ. The CDR3 runs 15 residues. The CDR3, as DNA: TGCGCCAGCAGCTTGGTACAGGGCGAAGGGGAAAAACTGTTTTTT. It translates to CASSLVQGEGEKLFF. Using reference TRBV5-1 and TRBJ1-4 for the parts outside the CDR3, the full variable domain is KAGVTQTPRYLIKTRGQQVTLSCSPISGHRSVSWYQQTPGQGLQFLFEYFSETQRNKGNFPGRFSGRQFSNSRSEMNVSTLELGDSALYLCASSLVQGEGEKLFFGSGTQLSVL.

There are a few counts of this clone. The J gene is TRBJ2-5, the V gene TRBV7-3, with 7 bases aligning to TRBD1. CDR1 is SGHTA, CDR2 FQGTGA, per germline. V lost 4 bases to trimming and J lost 5 bases; unmatched junction nucleotides: 7. This CDR3 is 14 amino acids long. The CDR3 here is CASSSSGGRETQYF. In nucleotides, the CDR3 is TGTGCCAGCAGCTCGTCAGGGGGTAGGGAGACCCAGTACTTC.

The chain couples TRBV20-1 to TRBJ2-7; 8 positions match TRBD1. Germline V gene sequence: CDR1 DFQATT, CDR2 SNEGSKA (reference sequence). V gave up 6 bases and J gave up 9 bases; unmatched junction bases: 7. The CDR3 is 11 amino acids. The CDR3 loop reads CSAKDREGQYF. CDR3 nucleotide sequence: TGCAGTGCCAAGGACAGGGAAGGGCAGTACTTC.

The V and J genes are TRBV5-6 and TRBJ2-7; D possibly corresponds to TRBD2 (6 bases). CDR1 is SGHDT, CDR2 YYEEEE, per germline. This CDR3 contains 14 residues. Trimming left V 0 bases short and J 6 bases short, with 13 bases between. The CDR3 coding sequence is TGTGCCAGCAGCTTGGCGGATTTGGGGGGCGAGCAGTACTTC. Amino acids: CASSLADLGGEQYF.

This clone showed up just a few times. This chain connects TRBV10-1 to TRBJ2-5; D is possibly TRBD1 (6 bases). The CDR3 covers 14 residues. Deletions cut 0 bases from V and 2 bases from J, with 7 bases between. The germline CDR1 and CDR2 sequences are WNHNN and SYGVQD (reference sequence). The CDR3 nucleotides read TGCGCCAGCAGTGAGTCAGGACAGCAAGAGACCCAGTACTTC. This codes for CASSESGQQETQYF.

The V gene is TRBV5-4, the J gene TRBJ2-3, with 8 bases matching TRBD1. Germline V CDR1 and CDR2: SGHNT, YYREEE (reference sequence). Trimming removed 4 bases from V and 2 bases from J; junction bases left unmatched: 3. The CDR3 loop spans 14 amino acids. CDR3 in amino acids: CASSRGQVTDTQYF. CDR3 in DNA: TGTGCCAGCAGCCGGGGACAGGTCACAGATACGCAGTATTTT.

The genes are TRBV19 and TRBJ1-2; D unresolved. Trimming stripped 6 bases from V and 7 bases from J, with 6 bases between. The CDR3 consists of 10 residues. Germline CDR1 reads LNHDA; CDR2 reads SQIVND (reference sequence). The CDR3 nucleotides are TGTGCCAGTAGCGGAGGTGGCTACACCTTC. It translates to CASSGGGYTF.

The sample holds a few counts of this clone. This rearrangement joins TRBV27 to TRBJ2-2; perhaps TRBD2 as D (5 bases). The CDR3 totals 17 residues. V was clipped by 3 bases and J by 6 bases, with 20 bases between them. CDR1 and CDR2 from the germline V gene are MNHEY and SMNVEV (reference sequence). This chain's CDR3 is CASSFLPSRGLAGELFF. The DNA of the CDR3 is TGTGCCAGCAGTTTCCTACCTTCCAGAGGGTTGGCCGGGGAGCTGTTTTTT.

The V call is TRBV6-6, the J call TRBJ1-4, with D perhaps matching TRBD1 (5 bases). The CDR3 covers 13 residues. Germline V gives CDR1 MNHNY, CDR2 SVGAGI (reference sequence). Trimming took 1 base from V and 12 from J, leaving 12 bases between them. CDR3 loop: CASSYFGGTELFF. The CDR3 bases are TGTGCCAGCAGTTACTTTGGGGGGACGGAACTGTTTTTT.